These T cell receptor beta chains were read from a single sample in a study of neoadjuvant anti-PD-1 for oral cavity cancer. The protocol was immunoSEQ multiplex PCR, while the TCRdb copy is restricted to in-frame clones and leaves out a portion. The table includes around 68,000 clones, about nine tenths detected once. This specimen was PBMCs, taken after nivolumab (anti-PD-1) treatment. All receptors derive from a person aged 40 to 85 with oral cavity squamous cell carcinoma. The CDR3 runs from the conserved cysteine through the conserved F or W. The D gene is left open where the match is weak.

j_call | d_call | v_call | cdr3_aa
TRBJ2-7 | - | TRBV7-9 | CASSAWDYEQYF
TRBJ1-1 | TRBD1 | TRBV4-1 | CASSHESEGAQNTEAFF
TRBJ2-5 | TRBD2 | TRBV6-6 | CASRRLAASETQYF
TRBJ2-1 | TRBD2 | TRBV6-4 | CASSASGRSRSYNEQFF
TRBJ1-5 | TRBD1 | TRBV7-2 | CASSLVGQGLNQPQHF
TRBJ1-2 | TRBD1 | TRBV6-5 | CASSYSGTGHYGYTF
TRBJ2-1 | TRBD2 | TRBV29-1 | CSDREGYNEQFF
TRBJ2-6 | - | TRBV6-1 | CASISGVSGANVLTF
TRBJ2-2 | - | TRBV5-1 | CASSLETISNTGELFF
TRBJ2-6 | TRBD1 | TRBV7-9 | CASSRGQALSGANVLTF
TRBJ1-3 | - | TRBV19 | CASIVGGFGNTIYF
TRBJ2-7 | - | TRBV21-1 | CASSYIAGGRSYEQYF
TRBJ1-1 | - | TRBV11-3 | CASSLGGRVTEAFF
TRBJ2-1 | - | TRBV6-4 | CASSLGGEQFF
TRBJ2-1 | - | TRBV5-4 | CASSLIGNEQFF
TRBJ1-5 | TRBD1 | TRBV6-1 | CASRAPGGHQPQHF
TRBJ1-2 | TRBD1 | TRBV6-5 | CASSYATGVGYTF
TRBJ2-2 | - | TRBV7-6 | CASSLGVRTNTGELFF
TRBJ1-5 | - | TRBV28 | CASSLPARGQPQHF
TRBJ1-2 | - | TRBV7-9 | CASSLYKGDGYTF
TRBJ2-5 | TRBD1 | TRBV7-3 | CASSTTGGETQYF
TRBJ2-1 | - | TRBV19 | CASSMRLRDEQFF
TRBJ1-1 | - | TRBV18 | CASSLGAGTYTEAFF
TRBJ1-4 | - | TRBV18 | CASSPEVGTNEKLFF
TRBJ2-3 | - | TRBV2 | CASSEQRRGDTQYF
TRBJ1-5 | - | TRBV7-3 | CASSLQQGQPQHF
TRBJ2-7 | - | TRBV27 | CASRTWGEQYF
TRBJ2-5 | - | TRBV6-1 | CASSRDGPQETQYF
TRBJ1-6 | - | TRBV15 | CATSRQGNSPLHF
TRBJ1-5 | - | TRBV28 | CASSLPTGPNQPQHF
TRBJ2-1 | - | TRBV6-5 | CASSYSTILDSNEQFF
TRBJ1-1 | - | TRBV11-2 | CASTSPAKMGTEAFF
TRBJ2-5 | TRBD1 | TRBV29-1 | CSAATGLETQYF
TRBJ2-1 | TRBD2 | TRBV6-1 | CASRLAGGPGNEQFF
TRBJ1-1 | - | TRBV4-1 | CASSLERTDEAFF
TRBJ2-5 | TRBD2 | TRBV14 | CASSQARTSGLQETQYF
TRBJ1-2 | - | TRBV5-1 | CASTQVRGGFYGYTF
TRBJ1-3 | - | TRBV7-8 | CASSLGVSGNTIYF
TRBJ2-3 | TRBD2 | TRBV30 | CAWSVRKREPTSTDTQYF
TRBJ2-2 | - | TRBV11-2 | CASSLISPSHTGELFF
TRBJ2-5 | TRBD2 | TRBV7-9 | CASSSLAGGYETQYF
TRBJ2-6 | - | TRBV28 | CASISSGANVLTF
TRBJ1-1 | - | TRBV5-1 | CASTPWKGTEAFF
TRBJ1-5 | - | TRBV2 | CASSGQGRSQPQHF
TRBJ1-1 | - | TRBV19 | CASSMAGDSAEAFF